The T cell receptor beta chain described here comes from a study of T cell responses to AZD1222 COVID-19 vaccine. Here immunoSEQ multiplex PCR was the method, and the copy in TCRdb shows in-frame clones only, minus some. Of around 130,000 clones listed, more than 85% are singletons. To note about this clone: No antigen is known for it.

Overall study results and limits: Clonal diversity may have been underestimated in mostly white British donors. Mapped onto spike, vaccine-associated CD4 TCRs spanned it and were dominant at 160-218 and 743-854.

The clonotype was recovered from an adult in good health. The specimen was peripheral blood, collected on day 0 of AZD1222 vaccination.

CDR3 sequence (DNA): TGCGCCAGCAGCTTGCAAAGACAGGGGAACACTGAAGCTTTCTTT. Protein sequence: CASSLQRQGNTEAFF. This chain links TRBV5-1 with TRBJ1-1; TRBD1 agrees at 7 bases. Germline assignment: CDR1 SGHRS and CDR2 YFSETQ. The CDR3 length is 15 residues. V gave up 1 base and J gave up 1 base; unmatched junction bases: 4.